A single sample is the source of the 7 T cell receptor beta chains below, sequenced in a study of a mutant IDH1 vaccine in newly diagnosed glioma. What these receptors recognize is not known. Libraries were prepared by immunoSEQ multiplex PCR; TCRdb keeps only in-frame clonotypes and omits some of them. The table shows about 34,000 clones, with roughly 89% occurring only once. Specified time point: week 47, end of study. The study gave 300 ug of mutant IDH1 20-mer peptide per vaccine dose, with topical imiquimod. Sample: PBMCs, taken from a glioma patient whose treatment included an IDH1 peptide vaccine. The source of these receptors is a woman in her twenties or thirties with glioma.

J is TRBJ1-2 and V is TRBV15; D remains unclear. The V end lost 0 bases, the J end lost 4 bases, and 15 bases lay between the germline ends. Germline values: CDR1 LNHNV, CDR2 YYDKDF (reference sequence). CDR3 length: 16 residues. Written as DNA, the CDR3 is TGTGCCACCAGCAGAGATGACCTCCCTAACATCTATGGCTACACCTTC. It specifies CATSRDDLPNIYGYTF.

The chain employs TRBV7-9 and TRBJ1-1; perhaps TRBD1 as D (6 bases). Germline CDR1 reads SEHNR; CDR2 reads FQNEAQ (reference sequence). V lost 4 bases, J lost 2 bases, and 11 bases lay in between. The CDR3 runs 14 residues. The CDR3 sequence is CASSWRTANTEAFF. The CDR3 coding sequence is TGTGCCAGCAGCTGGAGGACAGCAAACACTGAAGCTTTCTTT.

The chain is built from TRBV7-9 and TRBJ1-5; TRBD1 might be the D (5 bases). The CDR3 loop spans 13 amino acids. The germline V and J ends were trimmed by 1 base and 9 bases, with 10 bases remaining between them. From germline, CDR1 is SEHNR and CDR2 FQNEAQ (reference sequence). The CDR3: CASSLGGHWPQHF. The DNA of the CDR3 is TGTGCCAGCAGCTTAGGGGGCCACTGGCCCCAGCATTTT.

This clone was counted a single time. The chain links TRBV6-5 to TRBJ2-3, with D possibly being TRBD1 (6 bases). Germline assignment: CDR1 MNHEY and CDR2 SVGAGI. The CDR3 length is 14 residues. Trimming took off 4 bases at V and 4 bases at J, with 12 bases between the two ends. This CDR3 reads CASSFRGGPDTQYF. In DNA form, the CDR3 reads TGTGCCAGCAGTTTCAGGGGTGGCCCAGATACGCAGTATTTT.

The chain recombines TRBV15 with TRBJ2-5; D is perhaps TRBD2 (6 bases). Germline CDR1 is LNHNV and CDR2 is YYDKDF (reference sequence). This CDR3 has 12 residues. Trimming pared 9 bases from V and 5 bases from J, leaving 13 bases between. The CDR3 region is CATGGFRETQYF. The DNA of the CDR3 is TGTGCCACGGGGGGTTTTCGGGAGACCCAGTACTTC.

This chain joins TRBV19 and TRBJ1-1, with a possible D match to TRBD1 (6 bases). V dropped 4 bases and J dropped 4 bases, with 19 bases sitting between them. CDR3 length: 16 amino acids. Germline V gives CDR1 LNHDA, CDR2 SQIVND (reference sequence). Here the CDR3 reads CASSRGPRGAGTEAFF. CDR3 in DNA: TGTGCCAGTAGTAGGGGCCCTAGGGGGGCGGGCACTGAAGCTTTCTTT.

The rearrangement joins TRBV29-1 to TRBJ2-3, with D tentatively TRBD2 (6 bases). Between the trimmed V and J ends, which lost 7 bases and 5 bases, there was a span of 10 bases. CDR1 is SQVTM and CDR2 is ANQGSEA in the germline V gene. CDR3 size: 11 residues. The CDR3 bases are TGCAGCGGGGGAGCGGGAGATACGCAGTATTTT. Translation: CSGGAGDTQYF.